The clone carrying this T cell receptor (beta chain) ranks as medium-sized. The sample originates from a study of blood T cell repertoires in COVID-19. Whole-study context: Acute and convalescent COVID-19 specimens originated in the United States, Italy and Spain. The cDNA or gDNA used as material had been derived from T cells, B-cell-depleted T cells, or PBMCs.

In the study's own analysis: Reference gene primers were amplified, and this amplification served to estimate nucleated cell counts. The data were produced by immunoSEQ multiplex PCR, yet TCRdb's version contains in-frame clones alone and is incomplete. For V, J and clone size, that table is used; D and trimming come from the DNA. The sample carries roughly 88,000 clones, less than 75% recorded once. Germline loops: CDR1 SGHVS, CDR2 FQNEAQ. CDR3 length equals 14 residues. With V trimmed by 4 bases and J by 0 bases, 1 base remained unmatched. The specimen sequenced was peripheral blood. V usage is TRBV7-8 and J usage is TRBJ1-1; 8 nucleotides agree with TRBD1. This sequence originates from a woman aged 60 to 75 in a cohort sampled during active or convalescent COVID-19. The CDR3 nucleotides are TGTGCCAGCAGCTCGGGACAGGTGAACACTGAAGCTTTCTTT. Protein: CASSSGQVNTEAFF.